Sequencing of this T cell receptor beta chain was carried out in a study of blood T cell repertoires in COVID-19. Produced via immunoSEQ multiplex PCR; TCRdb's table is partial and in-frame only. The sample yields 15,000 to 20,000 clones, roughly 89% seen once. Germline V gives CDR1 SGHVS, CDR2 FQNEAQ. This CDR3 region has 15 residues. Of note for this clone: The junction shows a germline mismatch at one end, possibly a read error.

The sequenced sample consisted of peripheral blood. The receptor's source is a human donor in a cohort sampled during active COVID-19. The chain employs TRBV7-8 and TRBJ2-7; no firm D call. The CDR3 region has the DNA TGTGTCAGCAGCTTAAATCTTGAGCACCGCTACGAGCAGTACTTC. It encodes CVSSLNLEHRYEQYF.